This T cell receptor beta chain is from a study of T cells in localized non-small cell lung cancer. The table came from immunoSEQ multiplex PCR; TCRdb's copy has only in-frame clones and leaves some out. This sample yields about 46,000 clones, of which 81% are seen a single time; over 15% belongs to the top ten. This clone came up a few times. Germline loops: CDR1 LNHDA, CDR2 SQIVND (reference sequence). CDR3 length equals 16 residues. V dropped 0 bases and J dropped 7 bases, with 16 bases sitting between them. The sequence was collected from a man between 40 and 75 years old with stage III lung adenocarcinoma. The sample was peripheral blood mononuclear cells, taken before any cancer treatment. The genes are TRBV19 and TRBJ2-1; no definite D call. Written as DNA, the CDR3 is TGTGCCAGTAGTATAGATAGTGGCCTCAATGGGAATGAGCAGTTCTTC. Residues: CASSIDSGLNGNEQFF. The variable domain in full, with the rest retrieved from reference TRBV19 and TRBJ2-1, is DGGITQSPKYLFRKEGQNVTLSCEQNLNHDAMYWYRQDPGQGLRLIYYSQIVNDFQKGDIAEGYSVSREKKESFPLTVTSAQKNPTAFYLCASSIDSGLNGNEQFFGPGTRLTVL.